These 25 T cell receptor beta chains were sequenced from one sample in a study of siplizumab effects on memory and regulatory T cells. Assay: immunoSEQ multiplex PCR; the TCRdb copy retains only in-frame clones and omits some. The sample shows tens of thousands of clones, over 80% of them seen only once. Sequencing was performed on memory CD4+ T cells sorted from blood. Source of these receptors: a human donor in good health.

CDR3 coding DNA: TGTGCCAGCAGCCAAGCGCGACTAGCGGGAGGCCAGGGAGATACGCAGTATTTT. The encoded protein is CASSQARLAGGQGDTQYF. The chain combines TRBV4-2 with TRBJ2-3; TRBD2 aligns across 13 bases. CDR1 and CDR2 (germline): LGHNA, YNFKEQ. The ends lost 1 base at V and 5 bases at J; junction bases unmatched: 9. The length of the CDR3 is 18 residues.

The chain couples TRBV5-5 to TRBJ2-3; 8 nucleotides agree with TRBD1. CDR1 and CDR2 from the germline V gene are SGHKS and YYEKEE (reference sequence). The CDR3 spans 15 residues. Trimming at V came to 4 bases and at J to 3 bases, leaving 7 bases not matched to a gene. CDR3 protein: CASSEYTGGTDTQYF. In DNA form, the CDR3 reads TGTGCCAGCAGCGAATACACAGGGGGAACAGATACGCAGTATTTT.

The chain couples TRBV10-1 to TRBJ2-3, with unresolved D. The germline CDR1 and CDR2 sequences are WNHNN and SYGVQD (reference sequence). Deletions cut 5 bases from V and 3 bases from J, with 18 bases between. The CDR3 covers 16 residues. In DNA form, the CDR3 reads TGCGCCAGCAGTCGCTCGTTTGGGCTGACGACAGATACGCAGTATTTT. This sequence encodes CASSRSFGLTTDTQYF.

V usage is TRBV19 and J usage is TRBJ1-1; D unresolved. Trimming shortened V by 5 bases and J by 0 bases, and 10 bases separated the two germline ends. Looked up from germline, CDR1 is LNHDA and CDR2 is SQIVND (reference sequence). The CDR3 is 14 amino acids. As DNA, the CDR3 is TGTGCCAGTAGTGAAAGACACTTGAACACTGAAGCTTTCTTT. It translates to CASSERHLNTEAFF.

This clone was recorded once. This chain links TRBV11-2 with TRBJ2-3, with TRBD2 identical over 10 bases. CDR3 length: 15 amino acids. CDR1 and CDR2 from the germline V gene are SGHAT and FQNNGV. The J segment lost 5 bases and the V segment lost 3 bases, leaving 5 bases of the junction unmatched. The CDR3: CASSFGAGGVDTQYF. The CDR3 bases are TGTGCCAGCAGCTTCGGAGCGGGAGGGGTAGATACGCAGTATTTT.

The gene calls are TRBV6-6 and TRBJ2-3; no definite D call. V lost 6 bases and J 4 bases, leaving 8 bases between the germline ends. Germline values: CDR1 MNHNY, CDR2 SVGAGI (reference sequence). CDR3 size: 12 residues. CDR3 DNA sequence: TGTGCCAGCAGCCGCCAGGCAGATACGCAGTATTTT. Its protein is CASSRQADTQYF.

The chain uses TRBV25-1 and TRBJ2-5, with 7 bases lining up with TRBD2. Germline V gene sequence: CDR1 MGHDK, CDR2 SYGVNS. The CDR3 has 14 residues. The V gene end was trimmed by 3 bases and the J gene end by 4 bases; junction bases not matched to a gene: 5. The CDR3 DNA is TGTGCCAGCAGTGATTCAGCGGGGATAGAGACCCAGTACTTC. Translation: CASSDSAGIETQYF. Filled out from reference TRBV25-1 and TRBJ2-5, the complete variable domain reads EADIYQTPRYLVIGTGKKITLECSQTMGHDKMYWYQQDPGMELHLIHYSYGVNSTEKGDLSSESTVSRIRTEHFPLTLESARPSHTSQYLCASSDSAGIETQYFGPGTRLLVL.

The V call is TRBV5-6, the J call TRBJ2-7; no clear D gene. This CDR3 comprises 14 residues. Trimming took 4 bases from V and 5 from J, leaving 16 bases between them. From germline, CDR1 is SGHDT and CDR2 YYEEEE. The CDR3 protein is CASSPDLGRDEQYF. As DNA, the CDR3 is TGTGCCAGCAGCCCTGACCTAGGGCGCGACGAGCAGTACTTC.

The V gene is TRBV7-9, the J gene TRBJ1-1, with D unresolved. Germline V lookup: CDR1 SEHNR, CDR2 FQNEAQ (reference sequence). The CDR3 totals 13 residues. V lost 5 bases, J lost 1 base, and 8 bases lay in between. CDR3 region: CASSQDGNTEAFF. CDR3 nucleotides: TGTGCCAGCAGCCAGGACGGGAACACTGAAGCTTTCTTT.

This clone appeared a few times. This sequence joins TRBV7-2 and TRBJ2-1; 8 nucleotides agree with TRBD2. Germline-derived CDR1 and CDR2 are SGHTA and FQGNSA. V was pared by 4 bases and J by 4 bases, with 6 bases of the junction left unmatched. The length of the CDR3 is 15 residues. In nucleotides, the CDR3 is TGTGCCAGCAGCTCAAGCGGGAGTCAGTACAATGAGCAGTTCTTC. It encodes CASSSSGSQYNEQFF.

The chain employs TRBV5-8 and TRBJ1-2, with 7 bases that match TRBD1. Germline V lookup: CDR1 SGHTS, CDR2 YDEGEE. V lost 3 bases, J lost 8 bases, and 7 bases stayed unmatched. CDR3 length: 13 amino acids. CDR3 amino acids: CASSSRDSNGYTF. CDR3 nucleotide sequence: TGTGCCAGCAGCTCTCGGGACAGTAACGGCTACACCTTC.

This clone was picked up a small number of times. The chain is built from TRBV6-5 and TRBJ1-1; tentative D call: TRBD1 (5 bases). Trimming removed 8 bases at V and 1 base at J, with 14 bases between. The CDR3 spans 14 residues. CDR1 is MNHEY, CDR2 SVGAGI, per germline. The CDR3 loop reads CASGTGRTNTEAFF. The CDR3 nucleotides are TGTGCCAGCGGGACCGGACGGACGAACACTGAAGCTTTCTTT.

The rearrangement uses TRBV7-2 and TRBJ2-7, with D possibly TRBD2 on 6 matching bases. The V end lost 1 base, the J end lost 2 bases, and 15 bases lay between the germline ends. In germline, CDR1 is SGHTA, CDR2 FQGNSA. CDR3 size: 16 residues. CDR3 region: CASSLELARRAYEQYF. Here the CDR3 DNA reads TGTGCCAGCAGCTTAGAGCTGGCCCGGAGGGCCTACGAGCAGTACTTC.

For the CDR3, the DNA is TGTGCCAGCAGCTCTTGGGGGGGCAAATCCTATGAGCAGTTCTTC. Its translation: CASSSWGGKSYEQFF. The rearrangement uses TRBV11-2 and TRBJ2-1, with D maybe TRBD2 (7 bases). Trimming took off 4 bases at V and 8 bases at J, with 18 bases between the two ends. The V gene's germline CDR1 is SGHAT and CDR2 FQNNGV. The CDR3 runs 15 residues.

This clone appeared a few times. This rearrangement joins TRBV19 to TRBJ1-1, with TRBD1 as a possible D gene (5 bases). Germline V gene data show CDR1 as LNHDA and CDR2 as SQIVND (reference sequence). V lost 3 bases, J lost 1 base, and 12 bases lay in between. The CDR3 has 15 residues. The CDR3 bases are TGTGCCAGTAGTATTAAGCCGGGGGGGAACACTGAAGCTTTCTTT. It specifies CASSIKPGGNTEAFF.

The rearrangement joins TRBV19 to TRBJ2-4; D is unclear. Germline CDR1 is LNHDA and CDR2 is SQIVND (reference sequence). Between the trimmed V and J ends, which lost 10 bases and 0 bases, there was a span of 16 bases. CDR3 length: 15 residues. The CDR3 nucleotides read TGTGCCACTGCGGAGATTTTTATAGCCAAAAACATTCAGTACTTC. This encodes CATAEIFIAKNIQYF.

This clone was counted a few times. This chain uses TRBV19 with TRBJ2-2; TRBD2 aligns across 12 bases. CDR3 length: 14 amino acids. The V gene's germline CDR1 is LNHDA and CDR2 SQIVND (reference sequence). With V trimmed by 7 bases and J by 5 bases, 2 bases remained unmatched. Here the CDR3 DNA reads TGTGCCAGTATACTAGCGGGAGGAACCGGGGAGCTGTTTTTT. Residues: CASILAGGTGELFF.

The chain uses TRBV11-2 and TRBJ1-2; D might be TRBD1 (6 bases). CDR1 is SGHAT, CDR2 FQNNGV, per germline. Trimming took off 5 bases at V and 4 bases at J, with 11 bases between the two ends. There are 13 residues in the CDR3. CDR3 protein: CASSLQGGYGYTF. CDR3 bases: TGTGCCAGCAGCCTACAGGGCGGCTATGGCTACACCTTC.

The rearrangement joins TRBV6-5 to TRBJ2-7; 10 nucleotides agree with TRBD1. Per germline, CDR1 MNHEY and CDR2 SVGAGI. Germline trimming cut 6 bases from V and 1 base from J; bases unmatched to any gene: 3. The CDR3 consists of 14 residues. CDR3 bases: TGTGCCAGCAGCCGGGACAGGGGTTCCTACGAGCAGTACTTC. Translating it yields CASSRDRGSYEQYF.

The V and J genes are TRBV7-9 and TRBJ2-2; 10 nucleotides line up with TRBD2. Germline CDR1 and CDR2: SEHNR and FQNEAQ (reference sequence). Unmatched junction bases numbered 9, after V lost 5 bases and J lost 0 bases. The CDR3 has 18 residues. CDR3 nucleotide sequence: TGTGCCAGCAGCCAGCATAGGCTAGCGGGAGCGAACACCGGGGAGCTGTTTTTT. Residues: CASSQHRLAGANTGELFF.

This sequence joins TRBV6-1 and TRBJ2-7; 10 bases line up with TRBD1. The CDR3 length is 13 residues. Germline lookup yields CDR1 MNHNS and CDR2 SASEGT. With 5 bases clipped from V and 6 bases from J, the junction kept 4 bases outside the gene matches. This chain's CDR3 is CASSFRDRGEQYF. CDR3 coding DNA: TGTGCCAGCAGTTTCCGGGACAGGGGCGAGCAGTACTTC.

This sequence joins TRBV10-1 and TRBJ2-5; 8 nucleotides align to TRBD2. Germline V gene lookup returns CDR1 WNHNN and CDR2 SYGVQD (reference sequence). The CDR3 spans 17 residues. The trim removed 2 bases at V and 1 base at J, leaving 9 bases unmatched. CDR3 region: CASSEEGAGASQETQYF. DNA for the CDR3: TGCGCCAGCAGTGAGGAAGGAGCGGGAGCCAGCCAAGAGACCCAGTACTTC.

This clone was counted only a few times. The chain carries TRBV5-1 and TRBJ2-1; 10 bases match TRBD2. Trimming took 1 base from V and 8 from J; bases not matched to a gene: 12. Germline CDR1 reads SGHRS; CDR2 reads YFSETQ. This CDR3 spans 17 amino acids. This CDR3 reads CASSLTSGRAKADEQFF. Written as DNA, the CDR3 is TGCGCCAGCAGCTTGACGAGCGGGAGGGCCAAGGCGGATGAGCAGTTCTTC.

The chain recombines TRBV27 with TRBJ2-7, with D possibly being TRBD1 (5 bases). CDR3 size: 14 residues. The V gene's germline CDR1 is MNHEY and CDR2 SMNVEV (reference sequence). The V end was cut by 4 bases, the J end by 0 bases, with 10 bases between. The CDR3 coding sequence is TGTGCCAGCAGTTCACGACAGAGCTCCTACGAGCAGTACTTC. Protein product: CASSSRQSSYEQYF.

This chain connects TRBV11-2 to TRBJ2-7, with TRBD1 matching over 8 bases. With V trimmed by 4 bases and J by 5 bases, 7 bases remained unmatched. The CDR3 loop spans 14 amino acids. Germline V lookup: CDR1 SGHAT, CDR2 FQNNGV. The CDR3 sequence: CASSSWTGLHEQYF. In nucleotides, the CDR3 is TGTGCCAGCAGCTCCTGGACAGGGTTGCACGAGCAGTACTTC.